One and the same sample provided the 11 T cell receptor beta chains below, sequenced in a study of T-cell reconstitution after alpha-beta-depleted transplantation in children. A TCRbeta library incorporating unique molecular identifiers was prepared. TCRdb independently ran MiXCR on the PCR reads; one entry per CDR3 protein. The data show over 85,000 distinct CDR3 sequences, 6% seen once. The specimen comprised PBMCs, mostly from graft donor cells, sampled 60 days after TCRalphabeta/CD19-depleted stem cell transplant. The receptors originated from a female patient aged 2-15 years who had a stem cell transplant for Fanconi anemia, so the T cells may come from the graft donor.

There are many counts of this clonotype. V is TRBV25-1 and J is TRBJ2-3; 9 bases are shared with TRBD2. CDR1 MGHDK and CDR2 SYGVNS come from the germline V gene. The CDR3 totals 17 residues. Germline trimming cut 2 bases from V and 7 bases from J; bases unmatched to any gene: 13. The CDR3 loop is CASSEKSGGSHPNTQYF. CDR3 DNA sequence: TGTGCCAGCAGTGAAAAAAGCGGGGGGAGTCACCCCAATACGCAGTATTTT.

This clonotype was recorded many times. The chain links TRBV12-3 or TRBV12-4 to TRBJ2-3; the match to TRBD2 covers 8 bases. V was clipped by 6 bases and J by 4 bases; unmatched bases: 9. This CDR3 has 15 residues. The CDR3 DNA is TGTGCCAGCAGGGGGACTAGGTTCAAAGCAGATACGCAGTATTTT. It codes for CASRGTRFKADTQYF.

This clonotype occurred many times. This rearrangement joins TRBV24-1 to TRBJ2-4; D gene uncertain. Germline CDR1 reads KGHDR; CDR2 reads SFDVKD. The CDR3 contains 16 residues. V lost 3 bases and J 0 bases, leaving 11 bases between the germline ends. DNA for the CDR3: TGTGCCACCAGTGATAGTAGACCTCCAGCCAAAAACATTCAGTACTTC. This sequence encodes CATSDSRPPAKNIQYF.

This clonotype was recorded a few times. This chain joins TRBV5-6 and TRBJ2-7; 7 positions agree with TRBD2. CDR3 length: 14 amino acids. Per germline, CDR1 SGHDT and CDR2 YYEEEE. With 5 bases clipped from V and 3 bases from J, the junction kept 8 bases outside the gene matches. The CDR3 DNA reads TGTGCCAGCAGACGATCGACTAGCCTCTACGAGCAGTACTTC. Translating gives CASRRSTSLYEQYF.

This clonotype was seen ten or more times. The rearrangement uses TRBV12-3 or TRBV12-4 and TRBJ1-3; no reliable D call. CDR3 size: 13 residues. The V gene lost 1 base and the J gene lost 3 bases, with 4 bases spanning the gap. The CDR3 nucleotides are TGTGCCAGCAGTTTAGGGGTTGGAAACACCATATATTTT. Translated, it gives CASSLGVGNTIYF.

This clonotype came up a few times. This rearrangement joins TRBV27 to TRBJ2-7, with D possibly matching TRBD2 (8 bases). The V gene's germline CDR1 is MNHEY and CDR2 SMNVEV (reference sequence). The V end was cut by 1 base, the J end by 2 bases, with 12 bases between. The CDR3 contains 15 residues. CDR3 amino acids: CASSLLAGQTYEQYF. CDR3 coding DNA: TGTGCCAGCAGTTTATTAGCGGGACAGACCTACGAGCAGTACTTC.

The chain couples TRBV7-3 to TRBJ2-2; 12 bases are shared with TRBD2. Germline CDR1 SGHTA, CDR2 FQGTGA. The ends lost 11 bases at V and 4 bases at J; junction bases unmatched: 20. The CDR3 loop spans 19 amino acids. CDR3 in DNA: TGTGCCTTCTGTTTACAGGGCGCTAGCGGGGGGGCGATCACCGGGGAGCTGTTTTTT. Its translation is CAFCLQGASGGAITGELFF.

This clonotype appeared many times. This rearrangement joins TRBV12-3 or TRBV12-4 to TRBJ2-3, with no clear D. The germline V and J ends were trimmed by 1 base and 5 bases, with 7 bases remaining between them. The CDR3 extends over 13 amino acids. The CDR3 nucleotides are TGTGCCAGCAGTTTAGACCAGATAGATACGCAGTATTTT. Its protein product is CASSLDQIDTQYF.

The chain uses TRBV20-1 and TRBJ2-4; the match to TRBD1 covers 8 bases. Trimming took 5 bases from V and 0 from J; bases not matched to a gene: 21. There are 20 residues in the CDR3. Per germline, CDR1 DFQATT and CDR2 SNEGSKA (reference sequence). The DNA of the CDR3 is TGCAGTGCTCTGGGGAGACAGGGGCCTATTTTTGATCTAGCCAAAAACATTCAGTACTTC. Protein: CSALGRQGPIFDLAKNIQYF.

This clonotype was seen ten or more times. The genes are TRBV5-1 and TRBJ2-3; TRBD1 aligns across 9 bases. Losses at the gene ends were 7 bases for V and 2 bases for J; bases not matched to a gene: 5. The CDR3 is 14 residues long. Germline-derived CDR1 and CDR2 are SGHRS and YFSETQ. The CDR3 region has the DNA TGCGCCAGCGGGGGGACAGGGTCCACAGATACGCAGTATTTT. Translating gives CASGGTGSTDTQYF.

This clonotype was observed at least ten times. The chain joins TRBV3-1 to TRBJ2-7; D is possibly TRBD2 (5 bases). The germline gives CDR1 LGHDT, CDR2 YNNKEL (reference sequence). Trimming removed 1 base from V and 2 bases from J, with 18 bases in between. The CDR3 runs to 17 residues. CDR3 sequence reads: CASSQGRRSSSPYEQYF. The CDR3, as DNA: TGTGCCAGCAGCCAAGGGAGGAGGTCTTCATCGCCCTACGAGCAGTACTTC.